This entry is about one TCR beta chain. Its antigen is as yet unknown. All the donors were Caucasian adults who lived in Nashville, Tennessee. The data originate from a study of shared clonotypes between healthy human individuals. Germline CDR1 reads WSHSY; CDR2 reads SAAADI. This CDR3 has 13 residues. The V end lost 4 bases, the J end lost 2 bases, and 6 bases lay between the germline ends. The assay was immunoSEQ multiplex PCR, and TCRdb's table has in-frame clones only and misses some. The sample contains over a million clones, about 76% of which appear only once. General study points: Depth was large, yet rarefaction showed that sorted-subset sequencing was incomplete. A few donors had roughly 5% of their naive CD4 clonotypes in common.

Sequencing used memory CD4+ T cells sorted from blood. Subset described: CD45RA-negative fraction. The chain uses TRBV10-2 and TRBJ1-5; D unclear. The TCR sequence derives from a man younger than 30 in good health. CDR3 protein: CASSGQGNQPQHF. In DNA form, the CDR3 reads TGCGCCAGCAGTGGTCAAGGCAATCAGCCCCAGCATTTT.